These 13 T cell receptor beta chains originate from one sample sequenced in a study of cytomegalovirus exposure and HLA in healthy donors. PCR employed 60 Vbeta and 13 Jbeta primers. Only in-frame clones appear in the TCRdb table, and some are missing; sequencing was by immunoSEQ multiplex PCR. Of approximately 50,000 clones listed, approximately 80% are singletons. Sequenced sample: PBMCs. These receptors were collected from a man aged 25-45 years in good health and CMV-seronegative.

The chain carries TRBV29-1 and TRBJ1-2; TRBD1 might be the D (5 bases). The CDR3 sequence is 12 residues long. The germline CDR1 and CDR2 sequences are SQVTM and ANQGSEA. V lost 3 bases, J lost 8 bases, and 13 bases lay in between. The CDR3 sequence is CSVDGRDYGYTF. The CDR3 nucleotides read TGCAGCGTTGATGGCAGGGATTACGGCTACACCTTC.

The chain carries TRBV27 and TRBJ2-1, with 13 nucleotides matching TRBD2. The CDR3 sequence is 18 residues long. V lost 0 bases to trimming and J lost 5 bases; unmatched junction nucleotides: 7. Germline V lookup: CDR1 MNHEY, CDR2 SMNVEV (reference sequence). In DNA form, the CDR3 reads TGTGCCAGCAGTTTATCGGGCGGGACTAGCGGGGCCAACAATGAGCAGTTCTTC. Translation: CASSLSGGTSGANNEQFF.

The rearrangement joins TRBV7-9 to TRBJ2-7, with TRBD1 matching over 9 bases. V gave up 6 bases and J gave up 0 bases; unmatched junction bases: 6. The CDR3 is 15 amino acids. Germline values: CDR1 SEHNR, CDR2 FQNEAQ (reference sequence). CDR3 coding DNA: TGTGCCAGCAGTTCCGGGACAGGGAGCTCCTACGAGCAGTACTTC. It yields the protein CASSSGTGSSYEQYF.

The CDR3 nucleotides are TGCAGTGCTAGGAAACTTTACGAGCAGTACTTC. Its protein is CSARKLYEQYF. The chain links TRBV20-1 to TRBJ2-7; D is uncertain. The ends were cut back, 3 bases at V and 4 bases at J, with 7 bases in the middle. The CDR3 extends over 11 amino acids. The germline V gene has CDR1 DFQATT and CDR2 SNEGSKA (reference sequence).

This rearrangement joins TRBV10-3 to TRBJ2-3; D call uncertain. The CDR3 runs to 15 residues. Trimming left V 8 bases short and J 1 base short, with 16 bases between. CDR1 ENHRY and CDR2 SYGVKD come from the germline V gene. CDR3 coding DNA: TGTGCCATCCGAGGCGTGTTTTCGGGCACAGATACGCAGTATTTT. Its translation is CAIRGVFSGTDTQYF.

V gene TRBV29-1 combines with J gene TRBJ1-5; TRBD1 aligns across 9 bases. The CDR3 totals 17 residues. Per germline, CDR1 SQVTM and CDR2 ANQGSEA. J gave up 0 bases and V 6 bases, and 12 bases lay outside the gene matches. DNA for the CDR3: TGCAGCGTGATACAGGGGGCCATCCTGTATAGCAATCAGCCCCAGCATTTT. Protein sequence: CSVIQGAILYSNQPQHF.

The chain links TRBV4-3 to TRBJ1-6; possible D gene TRBD1, 6 bases. The CDR3 contains 16 residues. Trimming shortened V by 1 base and J by 7 bases, and 14 bases separated the two germline ends. Germline V gene sequence: CDR1 LGHNA, CDR2 YSLEER. The CDR3 DNA reads TGCGCCAGCAGCCAAGCGACCAGGGGTTACAATTCACCCCTCCACTTT. Protein sequence: CASSQATRGYNSPLHF.

The chain joins TRBV18 to TRBJ2-5, with D unresolved. Germline lookup yields CDR1 KGHSH and CDR2 LQKENI. Trimming shortened V by 0 bases and J by 5 bases, and 4 bases separated the two germline ends. The CDR3 sequence is 12 residues long. CDR3 sequence (DNA): TGTGCCAGCTCACCACCGGAGGAGACCCAGTACTTC. It encodes CASSPPEETQYF.

The chain carries TRBV6-5 and TRBJ2-7; the match to TRBD1 covers 10 bases. The CDR3 has 15 amino acids. Germline CDR1 reads MNHEY; CDR2 reads SVGAGI. The ends lost 6 bases at V and 0 bases at J; junction bases unmatched: 5. This CDR3 is CASRPRTGGSYEQYF. CDR3 nucleotides: TGTGCCAGCAGACCCAGGACAGGGGGCTCCTACGAGCAGTACTTC.

In regard to this clone: The germline gene is not matched at one end of the junction; a read error may be the cause. This chain uses TRBV2 with TRBJ2-7, with 8 bases matching TRBD1. The germline V gene encodes CDR1 SNHLY and CDR2 FYNNEI. This CDR3 is 13 amino acids long. CDR3 nucleotide sequence: TGTGCCAGCAGTTGGCAGGGGGCTAACCTCCCCTCCTTC. Translating it yields CASSWQGANLPSF.

In this sample, this clone turned up once. The V gene is TRBV5-1, the J gene TRBJ2-7; 8 nucleotides agree with TRBD1. Unmatched junction bases numbered 8, after V lost 3 bases and J lost 0 bases. The CDR3 has 16 residues. Germline V lookup: CDR1 SGHRS, CDR2 YFSETQ. The CDR3 region is CASSSNTGTGSYEQYF. Here the CDR3 DNA reads TGCGCCAGCAGCTCGAACACCGGGACAGGCTCCTACGAGCAGTACTTC.

This sequence joins TRBV27 and TRBJ2-1, with 8 bases matching TRBD2. With V trimmed by 2 bases and J by 8 bases, 14 bases remained unmatched. Germline V gives CDR1 MNHEY, CDR2 SMNVEV (reference sequence). The CDR3 sequence is 17 residues long. CDR3 in DNA: TGTGCCAGCAGTTTAGGGTGGCGGGGGGCCCATCGGGATGAGCAGTTCTTC. This encodes CASSLGWRGAHRDEQFF.

This rearrangement joins TRBV5-1 to TRBJ2-4; no reliable D call. CDR1 SGHRS and CDR2 YFSETQ come from the germline V gene. Trimming shortened V by 4 bases and J by 7 bases, and 9 bases separated the two germline ends. The CDR3 spans 12 residues. As DNA, the CDR3 is TGCGCCAGCAGCCTCCTCGGGAACATTCAGTACTTC. It encodes CASSLLGNIQYF.